This TCR beta chain was profiled in a study of cytomegalovirus exposure and HLA in healthy donors. Study-wide background: Earlier work reported around 110 million unique TCR beta sequences from about 179 million T cells. General study results and limits: Presence/absence analyses assumed roughly uniform sequencing depth across donors.

The PCR employed 60 Vbeta primers together with 13 Jbeta primers. The assay was immunoSEQ multiplex PCR, and TCRdb's table has in-frame clones only and misses some. The table lists about 190,000 clones, around 84% of them singletons, with roughly 3.2% in the top ten. Donors were nominally healthy when sampled, though unrecorded immune exposures were likely. Worth noting for this clone: Its specificity is unknown.

Sample: PBMCs. This receptor was taken from a man aged 35 to 55 in good health and CMV-seropositive.

The CDR3 sequence: CASSVRGGETLHF. CDR3 nucleotide sequence: TGTGCCAGCAGCGTACGGGGGGGCGAAACCCTCCACTTT. The chain uses TRBV9 and TRBJ1-6, with D perhaps matching TRBD1 (6 bases). The CDR3 spans 13 residues. V lost 1 base and J 14 bases, leaving 13 bases between the germline ends. Germline CDR1 is SGDLS and CDR2 is YYNGEE.